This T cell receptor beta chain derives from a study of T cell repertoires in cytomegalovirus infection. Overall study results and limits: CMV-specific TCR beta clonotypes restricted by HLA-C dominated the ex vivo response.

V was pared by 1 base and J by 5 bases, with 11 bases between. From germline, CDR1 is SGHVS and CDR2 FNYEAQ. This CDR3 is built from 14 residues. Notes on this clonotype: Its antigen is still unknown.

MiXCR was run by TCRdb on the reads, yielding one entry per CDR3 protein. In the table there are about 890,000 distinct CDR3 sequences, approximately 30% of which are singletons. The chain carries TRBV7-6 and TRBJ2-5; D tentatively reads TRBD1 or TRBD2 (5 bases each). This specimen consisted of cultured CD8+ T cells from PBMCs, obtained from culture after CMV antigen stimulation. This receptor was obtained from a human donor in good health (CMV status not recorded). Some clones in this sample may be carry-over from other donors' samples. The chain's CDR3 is CASSLGVEGETQYF. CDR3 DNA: TGTGCCAGCAGCTTAGGGGTCGAGGGGGAGACCCAGTACTTC.